The rows below give T cell receptor beta chains drawn from one sample of a study of blood T cell repertoires in COVID-19. Clones were read by immunoSEQ multiplex PCR, and TCRdb kept only the in-frame ones, dropping some. Here the sample spans roughly 66,000 clones, 91% being singletons. Sequencing used peripheral blood. Every receptor here comes from a human donor with active COVID-19. The donor label of this sample is uncertain. Each CDR3 is given with its conserved first and last residue. D genes are given only for firm matches. Clone size is shown for a subset of rows, as once, few, many or a class of expanded clone.

>-|TRBD2|TRBV6-5|TRBJ2-7
TGTGCCAGCAGCCCGGGACTAGCGGGGTACGAGCAGTACTTC
CASSPGLAGYEQYF
>-|TRBD1|TRBV28|TRBJ1-4
TGTGCCAGCAGTCCGCTCAGGGGGCTCGCTAATGAAAAACTGTTTTTT
CASSPLRGLANEKLFF
>-|TRBD1|TRBV7-6|TRBJ2-1
TGTGCCACCGGGACAGGTTATATGAATGAGCAGTTCTTC
CATGTGYMNEQFF
>-|-|TRBV5-1|TRBJ1-2
TGCGCCAGCAGCTTGGGAATCGAGCCCTATGGCTACACCTTC
CASSLGIEPYGYTF
>-|TRBD1|TRBV27|TRBJ2-7
TGTGCCAGCAGGGGACTCCCGGGACAGGGGGGTAATGAGCAGTACTTC
CASRGLPGQGGNEQYF
>-|-|TRBV7-9|TRBJ1-1
TGTGCCAGCACCAAATCGGGACTTAAGAACACTGAAGCTTTCTTT
CASTKSGLKNTEAFF
>few|TRBD1|TRBV7-9|TRBJ2-7
TGTGCCAGCAGCTGGGGACAGGGGGAAGAGGACGAGCAGTACTTC
CASSWGQGEEDEQYF
>-|-|TRBV7-9|TRBJ1-6
TGTGCCAGCAGCTTAGCGAGGCGGGGTTCACCCCTCCACTTT
CASSLARRGSPLHF
>-|TRBD1|TRBV2|TRBJ2-1
TGTGCCAGCGGGGGGACAGGGGACCGCAATGAGCAGTTCTTC
CASGGTGDRNEQFF
>-|-|TRBV7-9|TRBJ1-5
TGTGCCAGCAGCAGGGACACCCTAGCCCCTCAGCCCCAGCATTTT
CASSRDTLAPQPQHF
>-|TRBD2|TRBV28|TRBJ2-1
TGTGCCAGCAGGGGGACTAGCGGGAGGGCCAACAATGAGCAGTTCTTC
CASRGTSGRANNEQFF
>-|TRBD2|TRBV25-1|TRBJ2-1
TGTGCCAGCAGTGAACGGTTAGCGGGAGATGAGCAGTTCTTC
CASSERLAGDEQFF
>-|TRBD2|TRBV28|TRBJ2-5
TGTGCCAGCAGCGCCAGCGGGATGGTGGAGACCCAGTACTTC
CASSASGMVETQYF
>-|TRBD2|TRBV6-1|TRBJ2-7
TGTGCCAGCAGTGAAGCGGGGGGACTAGCGGGAGGCCACGAGCAGTACTTC
CASSEAGGLAGGHEQYF
>-|-|TRBV6-5|TRBJ2-7
TGTGCCAGCAAGACTACAGGGTCGGGATACTACGAGCAGTACTTC
CASKTTGSGYYEQYF
>-|-|TRBV7-2|TRBJ2-3
TGTGCCAGCAGCCCAGGGAACACAGATACGCAGTATTTT
CASSPGNTDTQYF
>-|TRBD2|TRBV7-3|TRBJ2-2
TGTGCCAGCAGCCTCGGGACTAGCGGGGACACCGGGGAGCTGTTTTTT
CASSLGTSGDTGELFF
>-|TRBD1|TRBV7-3|TRBJ1-1
TGTGCCAGCAGCTACCAGCCGGGACAGGGGGTCACTGAAGCTTTCTTT
CASSYQPGQGVTEAFF
>-|TRBD1|TRBV27|TRBJ2-7
TGTGCCAGCAGTTTTACCGGGACAGGGGGCGAGCAGTACTTC
CASSFTGTGGEQYF
>once|TRBD1|TRBV28|TRBJ1-5
TGTGCCAGCAGTCCAGGACAGGGGAGTCAGCCCCAGCATTTT
CASSPGQGSQPQHF
>-|TRBD2|TRBV30|TRBJ2-3
TGTGCCTGGAGTCTCGGACTAGCGGGCCTCGATACGCAGTATTTT
CAWSLGLAGLDTQYF
>-|-|TRBV19|TRBJ2-1
TGTGCCAGTAGTGTGCCTAGGAGCTCCTACAATGAGCAGTTCTTC
CASSVPRSSYNEQFF
>-|-|TRBV24-1|TRBJ1-5
TGTGCCACCAGTGAATGGGGGGATCAGCCCCAGCATTTT
CATSEWGDQPQHF
>-|-|TRBV7-2|TRBJ1-1
TGTGCCAGCAGCTCCAACCCTCCCAGGGATGAAGCTTTCTTT
CASSSNPPRDEAFF
>-|TRBD2|TRBV28|TRBJ2-4
TGTGCCAGCAGTTTATTAGGACTAGCTCAGTACTTC
CASSLLGLAQYF
>-|TRBD2|TRBV11-3|TRBJ2-7
TGTGCCAGCAGATACACTCCCGGGACTAGCGGGAGATTCCCCTACGAGCAGTACTTC
CASRYTPGTSGRFPYEQYF
>once|-|TRBV28|TRBJ2-2
TGTGCCAGCAGTTTATCAGGGCCCACCGGGGAGCTGTTTTTT
CASSLSGPTGELFF
>-|TRBD1|TRBV7-8|TRBJ1-5
TGTGCCAGCAGCGGCCGGGACAGGTTCAATCAGCCCCAGCATTTT
CASSGRDRFNQPQHF
>-|TRBD2|TRBV2|TRBJ2-1
TGTGCCAGCATGACTAGCCCCTACAATGAGCAGTTCTTC
CASMTSPYNEQFF
>-|-|TRBV5-1|TRBJ1-4
TGCGCCAGCAGACGGGACACAGCAACTAATGAAAAACTGTTTTTT
CASRRDTATNEKLFF
>-|TRBD1|TRBV28|TRBJ2-7
TGTGCCAGCAGCGACGCACAGGGGGGAGAGCAGTACTTC
CASSDAQGGEQYF
>-|TRBD2|TRBV3-1/TRBV3-2|TRBJ2-1
TGTGCCAGCAGCCACGCGGGAGTGTCCTACAATGAGCAGTTCTTC
CASSHAGVSYNEQFF
>-|TRBD2|TRBV11-2|TRBJ2-1
TGTGCCAGCAGCTTAGAAGGGACTAGCGGAAGGAGCTCCTACAATGAGCAGTTCTTC
CASSLEGTSGRSSYNEQFF
>-|-|TRBV28|TRBJ1-2
TGTGCCAGCTCGGTAGCGGACTATGGCTACACCTTC
CASSVADYGYTF
>-|TRBD1|TRBV7-9|TRBJ1-2
TGTGCCAGCAGCACCGGGACAGGGTCTAACTATGGCTACACCTTC
CASSTGTGSNYGYTF
>-|-|TRBV5-5|TRBJ1-3
TGTGCCAGCAGCTTGGTCGGGACAATTGGAAACACCATATATTTT
CASSLVGTIGNTIYF
>-|-|TRBV6-4|TRBJ1-6
TGTGCCAGCAGCGTGACAGGTTCCAGTTCACCCCTCCACTTT
CASSVTGSSSPLHF
>-|TRBD1|TRBV15|TRBJ2-6
TGTGCCACCAGCGAAAGACAGGGGGCAGGAGGGGCCAACGTCCTGACTTTC
CATSERQGAGGANVLTF
>-|TRBD2|TRBV15|TRBJ2-7
TGTGCCACCAGCAAAGCGGGAGGGTGGGAGCAGTACTTC
CATSKAGGWEQYF
>-|-|TRBV6-2/TRBV6-3|TRBJ1-2
TGTGCCAGCAGTGACCCTATGGGACTTACGTCGGGTGGCTACACCTTC
CASSDPMGLTSGGYTF
>-|-|TRBV29-1|TRBJ2-1
TGCAGCGTTGAACAGGGATCCCTCTCCTACAATGAGCAGTTCTTC
CSVEQGSLSYNEQFF
>-|TRBD2|TRBV7-2|TRBJ2-1
TGTGCCAGCAGCGCCCGGACTAGCTCCAACAATGAGCAGTTCTTC
CASSARTSSNNEQFF
>-|-|TRBV24-1|TRBJ2-1
TGTGCCACCAGTGAGGCTAGCGTTTTAAGCTCCTACAATGAGCAGTTCTTC
CATSEASVLSSYNEQFF
>-|-|TRBV4-3|TRBJ2-3
TGCGCCAGCAGCCAAGAGCGTGACACAGATACGCAGTATTTT
CASSQERDTDTQYF
>-|-|TRBV13|TRBJ1-6
TGTGCCAGCAGCCTAAGGGAGGGGGACAATTCACCCCTCCACTTT
CASSLREGDNSPLHF
>-|TRBD2|TRBV30|TRBJ2-7
TGTGCCTGGAGACCGACCGGGACTACCCCCTACGAGCAGTACTTC
CAWRPTGTTPYEQYF
>-|-|TRBV12-3/TRBV12-4|TRBJ1-1
TGTGCCGCGAAGGGACTCGAGAACACTGAAGCTTTCTTT
CAAKGLENTEAFF
>-|-|TRBV18|TRBJ2-7
TGTGCCAGCTCACCACAGGGGGTGGGGTCCTACGAGCAGTACTTC
CASSPQGVGSYEQYF
>-|TRBD1|TRBV10-3|TRBJ2-7
TGTGCCATCAGTGATAGGACAGGGTTTACCTACGAGCAGTACTTC
CAISDRTGFTYEQYF
>-|-|TRBV5-6|TRBJ2-7
TGTGCCAGCAGCTTGGCCTTAAATACCTACGAGCAGTACTTC
CASSLALNTYEQYF
>-|TRBD1|TRBV28|TRBJ1-6
TGTGCCAGCAGTTTAGACACAGGGGACAGCGGTTCACCCCTCCACTTT
CASSLDTGDSGSPLHF
>-|TRBD2|TRBV9|TRBJ2-1
TGTGCCAGCAGCGTAGCTGAGGCTAGCGGGTCCCCCTACAATGAGCAGTTCTTC
CASSVAEASGSPYNEQFF
>-|-|TRBV6-5|TRBJ2-1
TGTGCCAGCAGTTACAGTCACATCCAGTTCTTC
CASSYSHIQFF